Shown below are 14 T cell receptor beta chains from a single sample sequenced in a study of cytomegalovirus exposure and HLA in healthy donors. Clones were read by immunoSEQ multiplex PCR, and TCRdb kept only the in-frame ones, dropping some. The repertoire holds roughly 220,000 clones, with 75% to 95% as singletons. Sequencing input: PBMCs. The source of these receptors is a woman younger than 35 in good health and CMV-seronegative.

In its sample, this clone was seen a few times. The gene calls are TRBV6-5 and TRBJ1-2; D may be TRBD1 (5 bases). The ends were cut back, 5 bases at V and 6 bases at J, with 10 bases in the middle. CDR3 size: 12 residues. Per the germline V gene, CDR1 is MNHEY and CDR2 is SVGAGI. CDR3 nucleotide sequence: TGTGCCAGCAGTCACAACAGGCATGGCTACACCTTC. It codes for CASSHNRHGYTF.

The chain combines TRBV7-6 with TRBJ2-7; 9 bases match TRBD1. The V and J ends lost 1 base and 4 bases, in that order; junction bases with no gene match: 8. The CDR3 contains 16 residues. The germline gives CDR1 SGHVS, CDR2 FNYEAQ. The CDR3 DNA reads TGTGCCAGCAGCTTAGTGGGACAGGGCAAGTTGTACGAGCAGTACTTC. This gives the protein CASSLVGQGKLYEQYF.

The chain combines TRBV7-2 with TRBJ2-2; a possible D gene is TRBD2 (5 bases). CDR1 and CDR2 from the germline V gene are SGHTA and FQGNSA. This CDR3 contains 15 residues. The V end lost 1 base, the J end lost 7 bases, and 13 bases lay between the germline ends. The CDR3 region has the DNA TGTGCCAGCAGCTTAGTCGGGATTTCCGGCGGGGAGCTGTTTTTT. Protein product: CASSLVGISGGELFF.

The chain employs TRBV27 and TRBJ2-5, with 7 bases identical to TRBD1. CDR1 is MNHEY and CDR2 is SMNVEV in the germline V gene (reference sequence). The CDR3 runs to 18 residues. The junction had 20 bases not matched to a gene; V was cut back by 5 bases and J by 5 bases. CDR3 bases: TGTGCCAGCAGTGCAATAATGGCCCCGAGGGGGCCTCAGGAGACCCAGTACTTC. This encodes CASSAIMAPRGPQETQYF.

This sequence joins TRBV19 and TRBJ2-2; the match to TRBD1 covers 11 bases. Trimming cost V 1 base and J 11 bases; bases outside gene matches: 12. The germline V gene encodes CDR1 LNHDA and CDR2 SQIVND (reference sequence). This CDR3 has 17 amino acids. For the CDR3, the DNA is TGTGCCAGTAGTATAGGAGGTTCCGGACAGGGGGCGGGAGAGCTGTTTTTT. Its protein product is CASSIGGSGQGAGELFF.

The chain has TRBV6-1 and TRBJ1-1; 8 nucleotides agree with TRBD1. CDR3 length: 13 residues. Losses at the gene ends were 4 bases for V and 8 bases for J; bases not matched to a gene: 6. Germline CDR1 reads MNHNS; CDR2 reads SASEGT. CDR3 nucleotide sequence: TGTGCCAGCAGTGTCGACAGGGGCCCCGAAGCTTTCTTT. Protein sequence: CASSVDRGPEAFF.

Ten or more counts support this clone. The chain carries TRBV7-2 and TRBJ2-7; no clear D gene. Trimming cost V 5 bases and J 5 bases, with 13 bases left between them. The CDR3 is 13 residues long. Germline CDR1 is SGHTA and CDR2 is FQGNSA. CDR3 in amino acids: CASSPPVVHEQYF. The CDR3 DNA reads as TGTGCCAGCAGCCCCCCGGTAGTCCACGAGCAGTACTTC.

The rearrangement links TRBV29-1 to TRBJ2-1, with unresolved D. There are 12 residues in the CDR3. V gave up 6 bases and J gave up 9 bases, with 15 bases separating them. The V gene's germline CDR1 is SQVTM and CDR2 ANQGSEA. The CDR3 is CSVAAASSEQFF. The DNA of the CDR3 is TGCAGCGTGGCGGCGGCTAGTAGTGAGCAGTTCTTC.

The sample holds a few counts of this clone. The chain carries TRBV9 and TRBJ1-6; 8 bases fit TRBD1. Germline V lookup: CDR1 SGDLS, CDR2 YYNGEE. V gave up 3 bases and J gave up 7 bases; unmatched junction bases: 6. This CDR3 region has 15 residues. CDR3: CASSATGTGNSPLHF. The CDR3 coding sequence is TGTGCCAGCAGCGCTACCGGGACAGGCAATTCACCCCTCCACTTT.

This chain connects TRBV7-6 to TRBJ2-1, with 8 bases matching TRBD2. J gave up 7 bases and V 5 bases, and 7 bases lay outside the gene matches. Per germline, CDR1 SGHVS and CDR2 FNYEAQ. There are 14 residues in the CDR3. This CDR3 is CASSPGTSWNEQFF. CDR3 in DNA: TGTGCCAGCAGCCCAGGGACTAGTTGGAATGAGCAGTTCTTC.

V gene TRBV21-1 combines with J gene TRBJ2-3; the D call of TRBD2 is as the table states it, not checked on the DNA. TRBV21-1 is a known pseudogene. The CDR3 has 19 residues. This CDR3 reads CASSNRSPSEAASTDTQYF. Written as DNA, the CDR3 is TGTGCCAGCAGCAACCGATCCCCCTCCGAAGCGGCTAGCACAGATACGCAGTATTTT.

This clone has just one count. V usage is TRBV6-4 and J usage is TRBJ2-6; possibly TRBD2 for D (6 bases). Germline CDR1 and CDR2: MRHNA and SNTAGT. Trimming pared 0 bases from V and 4 bases from J, leaving 13 bases between. This CDR3 has 17 residues. CDR3 amino acids: CASSDSKEGVGANVLTF. In nucleotides, the CDR3 is TGTGCCAGCAGTGACTCGAAGGAGGGAGTAGGGGCCAACGTCCTGACTTTC.

This chain links TRBV19 with TRBJ2-2; D is perhaps TRBD2 (6 bases). Deletions cut 5 bases from V and 6 bases from J, with 13 bases between. Germline V gene lookup returns CDR1 LNHDA and CDR2 SQIVND (reference sequence). This CDR3 comprises 14 residues. The CDR3 sequence is CASSSGGGSGELFF. DNA of the CDR3: TGTGCCAGTAGTTCCGGTGGAGGGTCCGGGGAGCTGTTTTTT.

This chain connects TRBV9 to TRBJ2-2, with TRBD2 identical over 14 bases. Germline lookup yields CDR1 SGDLS and CDR2 YYNGEE. This CDR3 is 18 amino acids long. With 0 bases clipped from V and 1 base from J, the junction kept 2 bases outside the gene matches. The CDR3 coding sequence is TGTGCCAGCAGCGTAGGGGGACTAGCGGGAGTGAACACCGGGGAGCTGTTTTTT. The encoded protein is CASSVGGLAGVNTGELFF.